This TCR beta chain comes out of a study of tumor-infiltrating lymphocytes in glioblastoma multiforme. General study findings and limits: Functional subtype sorting of these T cells was not performed.

Three nested ARM-PCR rounds with V-beta and C-beta primers built TCRB libraries. A C-beta primer primed TCRB cDNA from 0.4 to 0.6 ug RNA. MiXCR, run by TCRdb on the multiplex PCR reads, gives a single entry per CDR3 protein. The table records 20,000 or so distinct CDR3 sequences, approximately 70% of them present only once. Points on this clonotype: Its target is not known. Relative to the germline gene, one junction end is altered; a read error may explain this.

CDR3 length: 15 amino acids. Germline V gene data show CDR1 as SGHAT and CDR2 as FQNNGV. The sample was peripheral blood. This sequence joins TRBV11-2 and TRBJ2-5; tentative D call: TRBD2 (5 bases). The sequence was obtained from a male donor with glioblastoma. DNA of the CDR3: TGTACCAGCAGCTTATTGATAGGGAGCTTTGAGACCCAGTACTTC. This translates into CTSSLLIGSFETQYF.